This T cell receptor (beta chain) was sequenced for a study of beta chain features in type 1 diabetes. The germline V gene encodes CDR1 ENHRY and CDR2 SYGVKD. The CDR3 sequence is 17 residues long. V lost 0 bases to trimming and J lost 1 base; unmatched junction nucleotides: 3. Every bit of the isolated RNA underwent reverse transcription, so sequencing read expressed TCRB transcripts. Using immunoSEQ multiplex PCR, the repertoire was profiled, and TCRdb retains in-frame clones only, with some absent. The sample has under 400,000 clones, roughly 12% seen once; the top ten hold about 0.018%. Sample: naive CD4+ T cells from blood. The V gene is TRBV10-3, the J gene TRBJ2-7, with 13 bases lining up with TRBD2. The source is a man between 18 and 29 years old in good health. The CDR3 DNA reads as TGTGCCATCAGTGAGTCTAGGGGACTAGCGGGGTCCTACGAGCAGTACTTC. It is translated as CAISESRGLAGSYEQYF.